This T cell receptor (beta chain) stems from a study of T cell responses to AZD1222 COVID-19 vaccine. This clone occurred a few times. The CDR3 consists of 17 residues. The V and J ends lost 0 bases and 4 bases respectively, with 19 bases between them. CDR1 is SGDLS, CDR2 YYNGEE, per germline. Repertoires were generated with immunoSEQ multiplex PCR, while TCRdb's copy carries only in-frame clones and drops some. The table has 90,000 to 110,000 clones, about 88% seen once; the top ten hold approximately 15%. The V and J genes are TRBV9 and TRBJ1-2, with D perhaps TRBD1 (5 bases). Source: peripheral blood, taken on day 0 of AZD1222 vaccination. The receptor comes from an adult in good health. CDR3 region: CASSVDGSRAGIYGYTF. The CDR3 DNA sequence: TGTGCCAGCAGCGTAGACGGTTCCAGGGCGGGGATCTATGGCTACACCTTC.